This T cell receptor (beta chain) originates from a study of T cell responses to AZD1222 COVID-19 vaccine. TCRdb keeps only in-frame clones here, not all; method: immunoSEQ multiplex PCR. The sample yields about 120,000 clones, around 90% seen once. Overall study findings and caveats: Donors were largely white British and mainly female; clonal diversity was possibly underestimated.

Germline values: CDR1 ENHRY, CDR2 SYGVKD. Deletions cut 2 bases from V and 0 bases from J, with 14 bases between. CDR3 length: 16 residues. A word on this clone: The antigen is undetermined.

Sequencing used peripheral blood, obtained on day 0 of MenACWY control vaccination. The TCR originated in an adult in good health. This chain links TRBV10-3 with TRBJ2-7; D possibly corresponds to TRBD1 (5 bases). The chain's CDR3 is CAISEGQRLSSYEQYF. For the CDR3, the DNA is TGTGCCATCAGTGAGGGACAACGCCTGAGCTCCTACGAGCAGTACTTC.